The present T cell receptor beta chain was sequenced within a study of T-cell reconstitution after alpha-beta-depleted transplantation in children. Of note for this clonotype: Its target is unknown.

Germline V gene lookup returns CDR1 DFQATT and CDR2 SNEGSKA (reference sequence). The CDR3 is 13 amino acids. V lost 1 base to trimming and J lost 5 bases, with 11 bases between them. TCRbeta library construction was performed incorporating unique molecular identifiers. TCRdb re-analysed the PCR reads in MiXCR, keeping a single row per CDR3 protein. This sample yields fewer than 550,000 distinct CDR3 sequences, of which roughly 10% are seen a single time; less than 15% belongs to the top ten. Study-wide findings and caveats: Counts and diversity of T cells one year after transplant came mostly from newly produced T cells. As was reported, about two months after transplant, alpha-beta T cells came from several hundred expanded graft clones. The study traced high day-60 TCRbeta diversity in some patients to surviving recipient T cells and thymic progenitors.

This clonotype was sampled from a female patient aged 2-10 years who had a stem cell transplant for aplastic anemia, so the T cells may come from the graft donor. The chain combines TRBV20-1 with TRBJ2-5; D ambiguous. Material: PBMCs, mostly from graft donor cells, obtained 180 days after TCRalphabeta/CD19-depleted stem cell transplant. Here the CDR3 reads CSARGRALETQYF. DNA of the CDR3: TGCAGTGCTAGAGGAAGGGCCTTGGAGACCCAGTACTTC.